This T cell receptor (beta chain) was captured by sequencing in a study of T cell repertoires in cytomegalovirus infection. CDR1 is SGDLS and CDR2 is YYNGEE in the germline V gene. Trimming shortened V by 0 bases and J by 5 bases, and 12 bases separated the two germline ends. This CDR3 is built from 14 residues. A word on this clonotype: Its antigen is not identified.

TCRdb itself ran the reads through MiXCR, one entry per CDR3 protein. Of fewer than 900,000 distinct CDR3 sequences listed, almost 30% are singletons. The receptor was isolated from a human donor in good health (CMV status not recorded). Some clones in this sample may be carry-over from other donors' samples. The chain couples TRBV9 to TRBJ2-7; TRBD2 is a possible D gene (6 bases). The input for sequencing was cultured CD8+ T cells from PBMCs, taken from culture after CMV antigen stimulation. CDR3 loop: CASSVAGGADEQYF. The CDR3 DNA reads TGTGCCAGCAGCGTAGCAGGAGGGGCCGACGAGCAGTACTTC.